These 2 T cell receptor beta chains share one sample of origin, sequenced in a study of blood T cells in healthy people across ages (dated by TCRdb to between 2015 and 2017). Receptor libraries were prepared by 5' RACE. The sequencer listed for this sample is Illumina HiSeq 2500. A second PCR of roughly 7 to 11 cycles was performed with a sample-barcoded 5' primer and a J-beta primer mix. TCRdb ran its own pipeline on the public reads, namely fastp trimming at Q25 and MiXCR clone calling, and kept in-frame beta chains. All rows with the same CDR3 protein become a single entry with the most common DNA and genes. Here the sample has roughly 1,500,000 distinct CDR3 sequences; about 43% occur a single time. The top ten clones comprise approximately 7.9% of the sample. Sample: blood. Receptors were obtained from a young woman in good health.

This clonotype has a handful of counts. Written as DNA, the CDR3 is TGTGCCAGCAGAGGATCAGGGGGCGGACTAGCTCTTAAAGAAGGCTACACCTTC. This gives the protein CASRGSGGGLALKEGYTF. J is TRBJ1-2 and V is TRBV2; the match to TRBD1 covers 8 bases. The trim removed 6 bases at V and 8 bases at J, leaving 23 bases unmatched. CDR1 is SNHLY and CDR2 is FYNNEI in the germline V gene. CDR3 length: 18 residues.

This clonotype was observed a few times. This chain connects TRBV4-2 to TRBJ2-3, with D perhaps assigned TRBD1 or TRBD2 (5 bases each). The CDR3 sequence is 15 residues long. V was pared by 1 base and J by 1 base, with 9 bases between. Germline CDR1 LGHNA, CDR2 YNFKEQ. The CDR3 DNA reads as TGTGCCAGCAGCCAAGGGGGACCCCGCACAGATACGCAGTATTTT. Translation gives CASSQGGPRTDTQYF.